The 3 T cell receptor beta chains listed next were all sequenced from one sample in a study of T cell repertoires in cytomegalovirus infection. No antigen is known for these receptors. TCRdb used MiXCR to reprocess the reads, holding one entry per CDR3 protein. This sample has 700,000 to 950,000 distinct CDR3 sequences, with 32% found just once. The source was cultured CD8+ T cells from PBMCs, collected from culture after CMV antigen stimulation. These receptors were obtained from a human donor in good health (CMV status not recorded). Some clones in this sample may be carry-over from other donors' samples.

The genes are TRBV14 and TRBJ1-1; no clear D gene. This CDR3 contains 16 residues. The V gene's germline CDR1 is SGHDN and CDR2 FVKESK. Trimming took off 0 bases at V and 0 bases at J, with 11 bases between the two ends. CDR3 bases: TGTGCCAGCAGCCAAGAATTCGGCGGCATGAACACTGAAGCTTTCTTT. The encoded protein is CASSQEFGGMNTEAFF.

This sequence joins TRBV6-5 and TRBJ1-1; the D gene is possibly TRBD1 (5 bases). Trimming left V 6 bases short and J 6 bases short, with 26 bases between. The CDR3 length is 17 residues. CDR1 and CDR2 from the germline V gene are MNHEY and SVGAGI. Here the CDR3 reads CASRNTGGFSGKPEAFF. CDR3 DNA sequence: TGTGCCAGCAGAAATACGGGGGGGTTCAGCGGCAAACCTGAAGCTTTCTTT.

This chain links TRBV6-1 with TRBJ2-1; weak D call: TRBD1 (5 bases). CDR3 size: 15 residues. The V gene lost 1 base and the J gene lost 6 bases, with 13 bases spanning the gap. CDR1 is MNHNS and CDR2 is SASEGT in the germline V gene. Here the CDR3 reads CASSEDVGVLNEQFF. CDR3 in DNA: TGTGCCAGCAGTGAAGATGTAGGGGTACTCAATGAGCAGTTCTTC.